This T cell receptor beta chain was obtained from a study of cytomegalovirus exposure and HLA in healthy donors. PCR primers comprised 60 Vbeta and 13 Jbeta primers. Only in-frame clones appear in the TCRdb table, and some are missing; sequencing was by immunoSEQ multiplex PCR. The repertoire holds 100,000 to 150,000 clones, with about 10% as singletons. This CDR3 region has 16 residues. V lost 3 bases to trimming and J lost 5 bases, with 19 bases between them. Germline V gene data show CDR1 as KGHSH and CDR2 as LQKENI. The chain couples TRBV18 to TRBJ2-5, with D tentatively TRBD2 (5 bases). The sequence was obtained from a woman in her late teens or twenties in good health and CMV-seropositive. Input material: PBMCs. The chain's CDR3 is CASSPRSLVSGETQYF. CDR3 sequence (DNA): TGTGCCAGCTCACCTAGAAGTTTAGTCTCGGGGGAGACCCAGTACTTC.